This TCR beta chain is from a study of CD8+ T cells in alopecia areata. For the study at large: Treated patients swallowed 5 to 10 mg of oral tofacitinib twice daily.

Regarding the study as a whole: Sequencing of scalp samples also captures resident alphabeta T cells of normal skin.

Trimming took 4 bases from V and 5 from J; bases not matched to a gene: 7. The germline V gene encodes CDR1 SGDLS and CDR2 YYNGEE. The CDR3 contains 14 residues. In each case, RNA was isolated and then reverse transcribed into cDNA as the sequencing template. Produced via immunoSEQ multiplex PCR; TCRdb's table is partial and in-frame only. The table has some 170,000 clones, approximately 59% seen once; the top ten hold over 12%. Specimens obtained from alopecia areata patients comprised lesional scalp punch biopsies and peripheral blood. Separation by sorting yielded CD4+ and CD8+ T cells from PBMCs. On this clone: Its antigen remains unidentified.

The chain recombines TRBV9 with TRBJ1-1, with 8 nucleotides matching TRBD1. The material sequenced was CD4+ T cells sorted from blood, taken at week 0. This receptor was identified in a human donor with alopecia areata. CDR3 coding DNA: TGTGCCAGCAGCCCTCGACAGGGGTGGACTGAAGCTTTCTTT. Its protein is CASSPRQGWTEAFF.